The 15 T cell receptor beta chains presented below share a single source sample, sequenced in a study of CD8+CD57+ T cells in acquired aplastic anemia. Genomic DNA, serving as template, underwent TCR beta VDJ and CDR3 profiling. TCRdb recomputed calls from the reads with MiXCR, one row per CDR3 protein. The table has 180,000 or so distinct CDR3 sequences, 40% to 50% seen once; the top ten hold under 3%. The specimen was sorted CD4+, CD8+, or CD8+CD57+ T cells (not recorded which) from PBMCs. These receptors were collected from a human donor in good health.

Comment on this clonotype: This may be a read error, as it is one base from a much larger clone. CDR3: CASSQLSGSERYF. The CDR3 DNA sequence: TGTGCCAGCAGTCAACTATCCGGTAGCGAGCGGTACTTC. The chain recombines TRBV6-1 with TRBJ2-7; D is perhaps TRBD2 (5 bases). In germline, CDR1 is MNHNS, CDR2 SASEGT. This CDR3 has 13 amino acids.

This clonotype was picked up many times. The CDR3 sequence: CASSQDRGSGYGYTF. The CDR3 nucleotides read TGTGCCAGCAGCCAAGACAGGGGATCGGGCTATGGCTACACCTTC. The chain couples TRBV7-3 to TRBJ1-2; TRBD1 aligns across 8 bases. Germline V gene sequence: CDR1 SGHTA, CDR2 FQGTGA. V trimming: 5 bases; J trimming: 4 bases; junction bases outside the gene matches: 9. This CDR3 is 15 amino acids long.

There are many counts of this clonotype. This sequence joins TRBV29-1 and TRBJ2-1, with TRBD2 matching over 11 bases. V lost 0 bases to trimming and J lost 4 bases; unmatched junction nucleotides: 5. The length of the CDR3 is 16 residues. Germline V gives CDR1 SQVTM, CDR2 ANQGSEA. The CDR3 here is CSVEDRLAGRYNEQFF. DNA for the CDR3: TGCAGCGTTGAAGATCGACTAGCGGGAAGGTACAATGAGCAGTTCTTC.

This clonotype was seen ten or more times. The rearrangement joins TRBV19 to TRBJ2-7; 7 bases align to TRBD1. Per the germline V gene, CDR1 is LNHDA and CDR2 is SQIVND (reference sequence). There are 16 residues in the CDR3. V was clipped by 4 bases and J by 3 bases; unmatched bases: 12. CDR3 region: CASSRYGTEGSYEQYF. The CDR3 bases are TGTGCCAGTAGTAGATACGGGACAGAGGGCAGCTACGAGCAGTACTTC.

The chain has TRBV28 and TRBJ2-7; 7 bases match TRBD1. Trimming at V came to 4 bases and at J to 4 bases, leaving 10 bases not matched to a gene. The CDR3 has 15 residues. In germline, CDR1 is MDHEN, CDR2 SYDVKM. The CDR3, as DNA: TGTGCCAGCAGTTCCCCAGGGGGAACGCATTACGAGCAGTACTTC. Translation: CASSSPGGTHYEQYF.

This clonotype came up a few times. The chain links TRBV28 to TRBJ2-1; the D is unclear. The CDR3 consists of 14 residues. Trimming cost V 2 bases and J 5 bases, with 10 bases left between them. The germline V gene encodes CDR1 MDHEN and CDR2 SYDVKM. CDR3 coding DNA: TGTGCCAGCAGTTTAGTGTCCCGGCACAATGAGCAGTTCTTC. This encodes CASSLVSRHNEQFF.

This clonotype appeared a few times. This chain uses TRBV2 with TRBJ2-1; the D is unclear. Germline loops: CDR1 SNHLY, CDR2 FYNNEI. Trimming shortened V by 6 bases and J by 2 bases, and 11 bases separated the two germline ends. The CDR3 loop spans 14 amino acids. CDR3 in DNA: TGTGCCAGCAGATCCCCAGAGCCCTACAATGAGCAGTTCTTC. Translating it yields CASRSPEPYNEQFF.

This clonotype came up a few times. The rearrangement uses TRBV12-3 or TRBV12-4 and TRBJ2-5; D is undetermined. V was clipped by 2 bases and J by 2 bases, with 3 bases between them. The CDR3 is 12 amino acids. The CDR3 spells CASSLNQETQYF. The CDR3 DNA is TGTGCCAGCAGTTTAAATCAAGAGACCCAGTACTTC.

This CDR3 is CASSPGRQSPLHF. The CDR3 nucleotides are TGTGCCAGCAGCCCGGGCAGGCAATCACCCCTCCACTTT. This sequence joins TRBV7-9 and TRBJ1-6; the D is unclear. The ends were cut back, 5 bases at V and 10 bases at J, with 12 bases in the middle. Germline CDR1 SEHNR, CDR2 FQNEAQ (reference sequence). The CDR3 runs 13 residues.

The chain carries TRBV4-1 and TRBJ2-1; 10 bases are shared with TRBD1. This CDR3 spans 18 amino acids. V was clipped by 0 bases and J by 4 bases; unmatched bases: 9. The V gene's germline CDR1 is MGHRA and CDR2 YSYEKL. This chain's CDR3 is CASSQEIIVGQGYNEQFF. The CDR3 region has the DNA TGCGCCAGCAGCCAAGAGATTATTGTGGGACAGGGGTACAATGAGCAGTTCTTC.

This clonotype was counted a few times. V gene TRBV18 combines with J gene TRBJ2-7; 10 bases are a match to TRBD1. The CDR3 runs 14 residues. Unmatched junction bases numbered 8, after V lost 6 bases and J lost 6 bases. CDR1 is KGHSH and CDR2 is LQKENI in the germline V gene. This CDR3 reads CASSSAGTGVEQYF. The CDR3 DNA sequence: TGTGCCAGCTCGTCCGCCGGGACAGGGGTCGAGCAGTACTTC.

This chain connects TRBV29-1 to TRBJ1-2; 8 positions agree with TRBD1. The CDR3 sequence is 13 residues long. J was trimmed by 0 bases and V by 8 bases; bases with no gene match: 5. Germline V gives CDR1 SQVTM, CDR2 ANQGSEA. The CDR3, as DNA: TGCAGCTGGGACAGGCTGACTAACTATGGCTACACCTTC. Amino acids: CSWDRLTNYGYTF.

The chain has TRBV15 and TRBJ2-7; a weak D match, TRBD2 (5 bases). The CDR3 contains 14 residues. V shed 1 base and J shed 6 bases, with 13 bases lying between them. Germline V gene data show CDR1 as LNHNV and CDR2 as YYDKDF (reference sequence). CDR3 region: CATSRGRWETEQYF. CDR3 bases: TGTGCCACCAGCAGAGGTCGGTGGGAGACCGAGCAGTACTTC. Supplemented by reference TRBV15 and TRBJ2-7, the full variable domain reads DAMVIQNPRYQVTQFGKPVTLSCSQTLNHNVMYWYQQKSSQAPKLLFHYYDKDFNNEADTPDNFQSRRPNTSFCFLDIRSPGLGDTAMYLCATSRGRWETEQYFGPGTRLTVT.

This clonotype was seen a few times. The chain links TRBV6-5 to TRBJ1-1, with TRBD1 matching 7 bases. CDR1 MNHEY and CDR2 SVGAGI come from the germline V gene. The CDR3 runs 16 residues. V was pared by 8 bases and J by 0 bases, with 12 bases of the junction left unmatched. The DNA for the CDR3 is TGTGCCAGCGGTCAGACAGGGATTAAAATGAACACTGAAGCTTTCTTT. Translated, it gives CASGQTGIKMNTEAFF.

The chain is built from TRBV15 and TRBJ1-6, with a possible D match to TRBD1 (5 bases). V dropped 1 base and J dropped 10 bases, with 14 bases sitting between them. Germline V gene data show CDR1 as LNHNV and CDR2 as YYDKDF (reference sequence). This CDR3 region has 15 residues. CDR3 in DNA: TGTGCCACCAGCAGAGTCGGCAGGGACCCCTCACCCCTCCACTTT. It specifies CATSRVGRDPSPLHF.